A selection of T cell receptor beta chains follows, all from one sample in a study of cytomegalovirus exposure and HLA in healthy donors. Data came from immunoSEQ multiplex PCR; TCRdb stores just in-frame clones and leaves some out. The table includes around 120,000 clones, approximately 90% detected once. The source material was PBMCs. All receptors come from a woman between 18 and 30 years old in good health and CMV-seropositive. CDR3s include the opening cysteine and the closing phenylalanine or tryptophan. The D gene is left open where the match is weak. A clone size is listed for some rows: how often the clone was seen (once, few, many), or a class if it is expanded.

cdr3_aa	cdr3_nt	clone_size	d_call	v_call	j_call
CASSPHEAQKAYGYTF	TGTGCCAGCAGCCCCCACGAGGCCCAAAAGGCCTATGGCTACACCTTC	once	-	TRBV7-8	TRBJ1-2
CAISYTGSSGANVLTF	TGTGCCATCAGTTATACAGGGTCCTCTGGGGCCAACGTCCTGACTTTC	-	-	TRBV10-3	TRBJ2-6
CASRRFDDMNTEAFF	TGTGCCAGCAGGAGATTTGACGACATGAACACTGAAGCTTTCTTT	few	-	TRBV5-4	TRBJ1-1
CASSRGTSGLYEQYF	TGCGCCAGCAGTCGCGGGACTAGCGGGCTCTACGAGCAGTACTTC	-	TRBD2	TRBV5-1	TRBJ2-7
CASSETVLAYEQYF	TGTGCCAGCAGCGAGACAGTTCTTGCCTACGAGCAGTACTTC	-	-	TRBV9	TRBJ2-7
CASSLLTTGVSYEQYF	TGTGCCAGCAGCTTGTTAACCACAGGGGTTTCCTACGAGCAGTACTTC	-	TRBD1	TRBV5-6	TRBJ2-7
CASSQIVEKPDTQYF	TGCGCCAGCAGCCAAATAGTGGAGAAACCAGATACGCAGTATTTT	-	-	TRBV4-1	TRBJ2-3
CASSLVLEQYF	TGTGCCAGCAGCTTGGTGTTAGAGCAGTACTTC	-	-	TRBV5-8	TRBJ2-7
CASSVETGGASEGYTF	TGCGCCAGCAGCGTTGAGACAGGGGGCGCTTCTGAAGGCTACACCTTC	few	TRBD1	TRBV5-1	TRBJ1-2
CASSLAGGPGVQETQYF	TGTGCCAGCAGTTTAGCGGGGGGGCCAGGTGTCCAAGAGACCCAGTACTTC	-	TRBD2	TRBV28	TRBJ2-5
CASSLEPGVNTEAFF	TGTGCCAGCAGCTTAGAGCCGGGAGTGAACACTGAAGCTTTCTTT	few	-	TRBV7-9	TRBJ1-1
CASSLMGTGSGEQYF	TGTGCCAGCAGCTTGATGGGGACAGGGTCGGGCGAGCAGTACTTC	once	TRBD1	TRBV7-2	TRBJ2-7
CASSITGYYEQYF	TGTGCCAGTAGTATAACAGGGTACTACGAGCAGTACTTC	-	-	TRBV19	TRBJ2-7
CASSPLYQRGGPDNEQFF	TGTGCCAGCAGCCCCTTGTATCAACGGGGGGGCCCGGACAATGAGCAGTTCTTC	-	TRBD2	TRBV9	TRBJ2-1
CASSLDADSYNEQFF	TGTGCCAGCAGCTTAGACGCGGACTCCTACAATGAGCAGTTCTTC	-	-	TRBV7-8	TRBJ2-1
CASTLRADRDYGYTF	TGTGCCAGCACTCTGAGGGCGGACAGGGACTATGGCTACACCTTC	-	TRBD1	TRBV2	TRBJ1-2